One TCR beta chain is described in this entry. Here immunoSEQ multiplex PCR was the method, and the copy in TCRdb shows in-frame clones only, minus some. The table lists 70,000 to 100,000 clones, 72% of them singletons. The sample comes from a study of blood T cell repertoires in COVID-19. Germline V gene data show CDR1 as SNHLY and CDR2 as FYNNEI. The CDR3 loop spans 13 amino acids. The V end was cut by 4 bases, the J end by 7 bases, with 13 bases between. This receptor was obtained from a woman between 55 and 75 years old in a cohort sampled during active or convalescent COVID-19. This sequence joins TRBV2 and TRBJ1-2, with D possibly TRBD1 on 5 matching bases. Input material: peripheral blood. The CDR3 region has the DNA TGTGCCAGCAGTGTTCGTAGGGACTCTGGCTACACCTTC. Translating it yields CASSVRRDSGYTF.